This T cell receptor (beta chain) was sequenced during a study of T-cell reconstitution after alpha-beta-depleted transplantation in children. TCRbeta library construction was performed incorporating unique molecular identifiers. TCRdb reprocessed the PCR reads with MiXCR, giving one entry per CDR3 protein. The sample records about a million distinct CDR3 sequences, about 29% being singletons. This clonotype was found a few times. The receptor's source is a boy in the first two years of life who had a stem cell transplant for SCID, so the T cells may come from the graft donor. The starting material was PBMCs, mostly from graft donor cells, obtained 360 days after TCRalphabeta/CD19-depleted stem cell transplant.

CDR3 nucleotides: TGTGCCAGCAGTTTATTAGGGCAGGTGGCCAACGTCCTGACTTTC. Protein sequence: CASSLLGQVANVLTF. The chain couples TRBV12-3 or TRBV12-4 to TRBJ2-6, with D uncertain. V was shortened by 2 bases and J by 6 bases, with 11 bases between the two germline ends. The CDR3 has 15 amino acids.